This entry lists 22 T cell receptor beta chains sequenced from one sample in a study of T cell responses to AZD1222 COVID-19 vaccine. The table came from immunoSEQ multiplex PCR; TCRdb's copy has only in-frame clones and leaves some out. The sample consists of fewer than 150,000 clones, over 75% of them appearing once. Sequences were derived from peripheral blood, sampled on day 0 of AZD1222 vaccination. The receptors were sampled from an adult in good health.

The genes are TRBV27 and TRBJ1-2; D unclear. With 2 bases removed from V and 0 bases from J, the gap between germline ends came to 10 bases. The CDR3 has 15 amino acids. CDR1 is MNHEY and CDR2 is SMNVEV in the germline V gene (reference sequence). CDR3 bases: TGTGCCAGCAGTTTAGGCGCCACCACTAACTATGGCTACACCTTC. Translating it yields CASSLGATTNYGYTF.

This chain links TRBV30 with TRBJ1-4; D perhaps matches TRBD1 (5 bases). The CDR3 spans 12 residues. The ends were cut back, 5 bases at V and 7 bases at J, with 11 bases in the middle. Germline V gives CDR1 GTSNPN, CDR2 SVGIG (reference sequence). The CDR3 protein is CAWGHPTEKLFF. CDR3 nucleotide sequence: TGTGCCTGGGGACACCCTACTGAAAAACTGTTTTTT.

On this clone: This sample includes further DNA sequences coding for the same CDR3. V usage is TRBV2 and J usage is TRBJ1-5; no definite D call. Germline assignment: CDR1 SNHLY and CDR2 FYNNEI. CDR3 size: 14 residues. V was trimmed by 4 bases and J by 1 base, leaving 8 bases between them. The CDR3 DNA reads TGTGCCAGCAGTGGAGGGCTGAGCAATCAGCCCCAGCATTTT. Its translation is CASSGGLSNQPQHF.

The V and J genes are TRBV19 and TRBJ2-2, with D possibly matching TRBD2 (5 bases). Germline CDR1 LNHDA, CDR2 SQIVND (reference sequence). CDR3 size: 20 residues. Trimming took 6 bases from V and 5 from J, leaving 31 bases between them. The CDR3 here is CASSPSIPRYKGSGTGELFF. As DNA, the CDR3 is TGTGCCAGTAGCCCCAGTATACCTCGTTATAAGGGTTCGGGGACCGGGGAGCTGTTTTTT.

The chain combines TRBV18 with TRBJ1-4; TRBD1 matches at 7 bases. CDR1 is KGHSH and CDR2 is LQKENI in the germline V gene. This CDR3 has 15 amino acids. Unmatched junction bases numbered 9, after V lost 3 bases and J lost 8 bases. CDR3 nucleotide sequence: TGTGCCAGCTCACCCCGACAGGGAGGGGGAGAAAAACTGTTTTTT. Protein: CASSPRQGGGEKLFF.

The chain recombines TRBV30 with TRBJ2-5; D might be TRBD1 (6 bases). The CDR3 has 12 residues. Between the trimmed V and J ends, which lost 2 bases and 2 bases, there was a span of 6 bases. Germline V gene sequence: CDR1 GTSNPN, CDR2 SVGIG (reference sequence). As DNA, the CDR3 is TGTGCCTGGAGTAGGGGGCAAGAGACCCAGTACTTC. Encoded protein: CAWSRGQETQYF.

The rearrangement joins TRBV2 to TRBJ1-1; a weak D match, TRBD1 (5 bases). The germline V and J ends were trimmed by 2 bases and 6 bases, with 16 bases remaining between them. The V gene's germline CDR1 is SNHLY and CDR2 FYNNEI. The CDR3 is 15 residues long. The CDR3 nucleotides read TGTGCCAGCAGTGAAAGGCGCGGGGCCGGCGCTGAAGCTTTCTTT. Encoded protein: CASSERRGAGAEAFF.

The chain couples TRBV7-9 to TRBJ2-7; D is unresolved. The V and J ends lost 1 base and 9 bases respectively, with 10 bases between them. CDR3 size: 12 residues. CDR1 and CDR2 (germline): SEHNR, FQNEAQ (reference sequence). This chain's CDR3 is CASSLEGRWQYF. CDR3 coding DNA: TGTGCCAGCAGCTTAGAGGGAAGGTGGCAGTACTTC.

The chain carries TRBV11-2 and TRBJ1-2, with no clear D. The CDR3 totals 16 residues. Per the germline V gene, CDR1 is SGHAT and CDR2 is FQNNGV. Trimming took off 1 base at V and 4 bases at J, with 16 bases between the two ends. The CDR3 region has the DNA TGTGCCAGCAGCTTAGGATTCAGTTACGGAGGCTATGGCTACACCTTC. It specifies CASSLGFSYGGYGYTF.

The J gene is TRBJ1-1, the V gene TRBV20-1; D remains unclear. Trimming removed 7 bases at V and 0 bases at J, with 6 bases between. Germline lookup yields CDR1 DFQATT and CDR2 SNEGSKA (reference sequence). CDR3 length equals 11 residues. The CDR3 sequence is CSGTVNTEAFF. DNA of the CDR3: TGCAGTGGGACGGTGAACACTGAAGCTTTCTTT.

This chain joins TRBV2 and TRBJ1-1; the D is unclear. The CDR3 spans 12 residues. Trimming left V 4 bases short and J 6 bases short, with 9 bases between. Germline V gene lookup returns CDR1 SNHLY and CDR2 FYNNEI. The CDR3 loop reads CASSVTAPEAFF. In DNA form, the CDR3 reads TGTGCCAGCAGTGTAACGGCCCCTGAAGCTTTCTTT.

This clone was counted a few times. The chain employs TRBV6-5 and TRBJ1-1, with a possible D match to TRBD1 (6 bases). Germline values: CDR1 MNHEY, CDR2 SVGAGI. Trimming took 5 bases from V and 1 from J, leaving 14 bases between them. The CDR3 has 15 residues. The CDR3 reads CASSPPQGRNTEAFF. DNA of the CDR3: TGTGCCAGCAGTCCACCACAGGGAAGGAACACTGAAGCTTTCTTT.

The rearrangement links TRBV9 to TRBJ2-2; no firm D call. The CDR3 runs to 15 residues. Germline-derived CDR1 and CDR2 are SGDLS and YYNGEE. V was clipped by 0 bases and J by 0 bases, with 6 bases between them. CDR3 in amino acids: CASSVGVTNTGELFF. The CDR3 region has the DNA TGTGCCAGCAGCGTAGGAGTGACGAACACCGGGGAGCTGTTTTTT.

The V call is TRBV12-5, the J call TRBJ1-2; 9 bases align to TRBD1. The ends lost 1 base at V and 0 bases at J; junction bases unmatched: 3. The germline CDR1 and CDR2 sequences are LGHNT and FRNRAP. The CDR3 spans 16 residues. The CDR3 coding sequence is TGTGCTAGTGGTTTGGGACAGGGGGAAGCTAACTATGGCTACACCTTC. This translates into CASGLGQGEANYGYTF.

The rearrangement links TRBV10-3 to TRBJ1-1, with D possibly matching TRBD1 (5 bases). V shed 8 bases and J shed 4 bases, with 8 bases lying between them. Germline CDR1 reads ENHRY; CDR2 reads SYGVKD. There are 11 residues in the CDR3. The CDR3 reads CAIGGGTEAFF. In nucleotides, the CDR3 is TGTGCCATCGGGGGGGGCACTGAAGCTTTCTTT.

V gene TRBV10-3 combines with J gene TRBJ1-2, with 9 bases lining up with TRBD1. V lost 6 bases to trimming and J lost 7 bases; unmatched junction nucleotides: 12. The CDR3 sequence is 15 residues long. From germline, CDR1 is ENHRY and CDR2 SYGVKD. CDR3 loop: CAISGLPGQGSGYTF. The CDR3 nucleotides read TGTGCCATCAGCGGACTTCCAGGACAGGGGTCTGGCTACACCTTC.

V is TRBV7-9 and J is TRBJ2-7; D uncertain. Trimming left V 6 bases short and J 9 bases short, with 15 bases between. The CDR3 has 12 amino acids. Germline-derived CDR1 and CDR2 are SEHNR and FQNEAQ (reference sequence). The CDR3 loop is CASSRGLGRQYF. As DNA, the CDR3 is TGTGCCAGCAGTCGTGGTCTGGGAAGGCAGTACTTC.

The chain uses TRBV6-5 and TRBJ1-2; D is perhaps TRBD1 (6 bases). Trimming stripped 10 bases from V and 1 base from J, with 16 bases between. Germline lookup yields CDR1 MNHEY and CDR2 SVGAGI. There are 14 residues in the CDR3. This chain's CDR3 is CATLRAGVNYGYTF. DNA for the CDR3: TGTGCCACCTTAAGGGCAGGGGTTAACTATGGCTACACCTTC.

V usage is TRBV15 and J usage is TRBJ1-1; D unresolved. The CDR3 is 16 residues long. The V and J ends lost 0 bases and 0 bases respectively, with 11 bases between them. Germline CDR1 and CDR2: LNHNV and YYDKDF (reference sequence). The CDR3 bases are TGTGCCACCAGCAGAGATCTAGAGCTTCTGAACACTGAAGCTTTCTTT. It yields the protein CATSRDLELLNTEAFF.

In this sample, this clone turned up once. The genes are TRBV10-1 and TRBJ2-5, with D possibly being TRBD1 or TRBD2 (5 bases each). Germline values: CDR1 WNHNN, CDR2 SYGVQD (reference sequence). The CDR3 consists of 15 residues. Trimming removed 0 bases from V and 5 bases from J, with 13 bases in between. Here the CDR3 reads CASSESGPPGETQYF. The CDR3 DNA reads as TGCGCCAGCAGTGAGTCGGGACCCCCCGGGGAGACCCAGTACTTC.

The chain recombines TRBV7-9 with TRBJ2-7; 7 nucleotides match TRBD1. Germline lookup yields CDR1 SEHNR and CDR2 FQNEAQ (reference sequence). Trimming at V came to 5 bases and at J to 1 base, leaving 11 bases not matched to a gene. The CDR3 totals 16 residues. CDR3 bases: TGTGCCAGCAGCCAAGGGACGACAGGGTATTCCTACGAGCAGTACTTC. Protein sequence: CASSQGTTGYSYEQYF.

The V and J genes are TRBV25-1 and TRBJ1-2; the D is unclear. This CDR3 is built from 14 residues. Trimming took off 2 bases at V and 0 bases at J, with 7 bases between the two ends. Germline assignment: CDR1 MGHDK and CDR2 SYGVNS. CDR3 DNA: TGTGCCAGCAGTGAACCCGGTCCTAACTATGGCTACACCTTC. The encoded protein is CASSEPGPNYGYTF.